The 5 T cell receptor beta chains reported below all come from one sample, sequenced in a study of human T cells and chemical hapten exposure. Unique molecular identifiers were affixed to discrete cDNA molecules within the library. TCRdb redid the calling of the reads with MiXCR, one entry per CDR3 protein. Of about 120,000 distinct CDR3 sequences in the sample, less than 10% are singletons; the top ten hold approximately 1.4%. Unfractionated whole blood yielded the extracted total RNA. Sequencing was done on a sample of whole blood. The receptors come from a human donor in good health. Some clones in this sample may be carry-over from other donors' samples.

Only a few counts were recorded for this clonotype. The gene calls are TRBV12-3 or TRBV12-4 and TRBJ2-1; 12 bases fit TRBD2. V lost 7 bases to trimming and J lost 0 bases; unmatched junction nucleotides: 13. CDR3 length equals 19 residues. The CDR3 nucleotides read TGTGCCAGCATTCAAAGGGCTAGCGGGGGGGCTTACTCCTACAATGAGCAGTTCTTC. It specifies CASIQRASGGAYSYNEQFF.

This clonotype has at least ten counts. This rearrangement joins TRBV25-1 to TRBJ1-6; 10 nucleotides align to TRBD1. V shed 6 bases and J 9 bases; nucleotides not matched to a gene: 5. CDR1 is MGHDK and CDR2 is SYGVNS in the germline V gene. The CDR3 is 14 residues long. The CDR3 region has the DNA TGTGCCAGCAGCTATTGGGACAGGGGTTCACCCCTCCACTTT. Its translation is CASSYWDRGSPLHF.

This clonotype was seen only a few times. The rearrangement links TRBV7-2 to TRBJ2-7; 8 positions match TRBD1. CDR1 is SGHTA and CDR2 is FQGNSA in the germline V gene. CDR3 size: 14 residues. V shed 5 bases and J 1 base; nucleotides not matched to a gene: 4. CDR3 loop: CASSADRGSYEQYF. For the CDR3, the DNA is TGTGCCAGCAGCGCTGACAGGGGATCCTACGAGCAGTACTTC.

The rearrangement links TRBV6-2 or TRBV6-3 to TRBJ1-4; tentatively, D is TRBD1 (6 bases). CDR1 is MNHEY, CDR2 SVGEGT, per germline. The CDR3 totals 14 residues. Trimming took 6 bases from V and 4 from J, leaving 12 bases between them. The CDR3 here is CASSPTGLNEKLFF. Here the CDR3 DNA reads TGTGCCAGCAGCCCCACAGGGCTTAATGAAAAACTGTTTTTT.

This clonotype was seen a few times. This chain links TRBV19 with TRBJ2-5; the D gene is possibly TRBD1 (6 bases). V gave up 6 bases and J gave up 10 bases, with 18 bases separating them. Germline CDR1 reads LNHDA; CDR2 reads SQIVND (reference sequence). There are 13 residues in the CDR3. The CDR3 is CASSRDTLGDQYF. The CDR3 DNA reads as TGTGCCAGTAGCCGGGACACTCTAGGAGACCAGTACTTC. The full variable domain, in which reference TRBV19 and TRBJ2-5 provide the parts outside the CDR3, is DGGITQSPKYLFRKEGQNVTLSCEQNLNHDAMYWYRQDPGQGLRLIYYSQIVNDFQKGDIAEGYSVSREKKESFPLTVTSAQKNPTAFYLCASSRDTLGDQYFGPGTRLLVL.